The subject of this entry is one T cell receptor (beta chain). Its antigen remains unidentified. Reverse transcription of roughly 0.45 to 1 ug RNA was performed with random hexamers. The amplification used immunoSEQ multiplex PCR on TCR beta CDR3; it spanned 54 Vbeta and 13 Jbeta. TCRdb reanalysed the immunoSEQ multiplex PCR reads using MiXCR and keeps one entry per CDR3 protein. In the table there are about 130,000 distinct CDR3 sequences, about 90% of which are singletons. The sample is drawn from a study of CD8 T cells in Susac syndrome. Germline V CDR1 and CDR2: SGHNT, YYREEE (reference sequence). V shed 8 bases and J 2 bases; nucleotides not matched to a gene: 4. The CDR3 spans 13 residues. Notes on the study in general: The study acknowledged a relatively small number of individuals in its TCR sequencing and HLA analysis.

CD8+ and CD4+ T cells from blood underwent TCR beta sequencing. Negative isolation was used for CD8+ and CD4+ T cells and FACS enrichment for TEMRA cells. The chain joins TRBV5-4 to TRBJ1-1, with 9 bases lining up with TRBD1. This receptor was identified in a human donor with multiple sclerosis. Material: CD8+ T cells from PBMCs. This CDR3 is CASQTGGNTEAFF. In DNA, the CDR3 is TGTGCCAGTCAGACAGGGGGTAACACTGAAGCTTTCTTT.